Each of the 28 T cell receptor beta chains below was sequenced from the same sample in a study of T cells after yellow fever vaccination. TCRdb re-analysed the 5' RACE reads in MiXCR, keeping a single row per CDR3 protein. Of 100,000 to 150,000 distinct CDR3 sequences detected, approximately 14% appear once; the ten largest clones hold roughly two fifths. The sequences come from CD8+ T cells sorted from PBMCs, collected 5 days after the yellow fever booster vaccination. These receptors all stem from a man aged 18 to 35 who received the YFV17D yellow fever vaccine.

This clonotype was recorded a few times. The CDR3 is CASSQAWGTEAFF. DNA for the CDR3: TGCGCCAGCAGCCAAGCATGGGGGACTGAAGCTTTCTTT. The chain joins TRBV4-1 to TRBJ1-1; D perhaps matches TRBD1 (5 bases). The CDR3 runs to 13 residues. Trimming removed 1 base from V and 5 bases from J, with 8 bases in between. Germline-derived CDR1 and CDR2 are MGHRA and YSYEKL.

This sequence joins TRBV29-1 and TRBJ1-1, with a weak D call TRBD1 (5 bases). From germline, CDR1 is SQVTM and CDR2 ANQGSEA. Trimming took 5 bases from V and 1 from J, leaving 8 bases between them. The CDR3 extends over 12 amino acids. CDR3 coding DNA: TGCAGCGTTCCGACAGCGAACACTGAAGCTTTCTTT. It translates to CSVPTANTEAFF.

This rearrangement joins TRBV12-3 or TRBV12-4 to TRBJ2-6; tentatively, D is TRBD2 (5 bases). The V end was cut by 7 bases, the J end by 0 bases, with 10 bases between. There are 15 residues in the CDR3. The CDR3 DNA follows: TGTGCCAGCATCCGGGGAGCCTCTGGGGCCAACGTCCTGACTTTC. It is translated as CASIRGASGANVLTF.

The V gene is TRBV7-3, the J gene TRBJ2-5; D possibly corresponds to TRBD1 (5 bases). CDR1 and CDR2 from the germline V gene are SGHTA and FQGTGA. V lost 1 base and J 5 bases, leaving 17 bases between the germline ends. The CDR3 is 16 residues long. DNA for the CDR3: TGTGCCAGCAGCTTAAACACCGTGGACAACCGGGAGACCCAGTACTTC. Encoded protein: CASSLNTVDNRETQYF.

The genes are TRBV5-1 and TRBJ1-1, with D possibly being TRBD1 (5 bases). The length of the CDR3 is 14 residues. Trimming cost V 3 bases and J 8 bases, with 17 bases left between them. The germline gives CDR1 SGHRS, CDR2 YFSETQ. The CDR3 is CASSSTDTGSEAFF. Here the CDR3 DNA reads TGCGCCAGCAGCTCAACGGACACCGGTTCCGAAGCTTTCTTT.

This clonotype was detected only a few times. V gene TRBV15 combines with J gene TRBJ1-2; possible D gene TRBD1, 5 bases. The CDR3 runs 15 residues. The V end lost 0 bases, the J end lost 4 bases, and 12 bases lay between the germline ends. Germline CDR1 and CDR2: LNHNV and YYDKDF (reference sequence). For the CDR3, the DNA is TGTGCCACCAGCAGAGAAAGGCAGGGAGGCTATGGCTACACCTTC. Its translation is CATSRERQGGYGYTF.

This sequence joins TRBV11-2 and TRBJ2-1; possible D gene TRBD2, 6 bases. This CDR3 comprises 16 residues. V lost 5 bases to trimming and J lost 0 bases, with 14 bases between them. Germline CDR1 reads SGHAT; CDR2 reads FQNNGV. The CDR3 nucleotides read TGTGCCAGCAGCGGAGCGGCGGGATCCTCCTACAATGAGCAGTTCTTC. This gives the protein CASSGAAGSSYNEQFF.

This clonotype was seen a few times. The chain has TRBV6-2 or TRBV6-3 and TRBJ2-7; TRBD1 agrees at 9 bases. CDR1 and CDR2 (germline): MNHEY, SVGEGT. CDR3 size: 15 residues. Trimming at V came to 2 bases and at J to 4 bases, leaving 6 bases not matched to a gene. The CDR3: CASSYPGQGDYEQYF. CDR3 DNA sequence: TGTGCCAGCAGTTACCCGGGACAGGGAGATTACGAGCAGTACTTC.

This clonotype occurred a few times. The chain employs TRBV30 and TRBJ2-7; possibly TRBD1 for D (6 bases). The CDR3 loop spans 14 amino acids. Between the trimmed V and J ends, which lost 0 bases and 2 bases, there was a span of 11 bases. Germline lookup yields CDR1 GTSNPN and CDR2 SVGIG (reference sequence). CDR3 in amino acids: CAWSVYRAPYEQYF. CDR3 bases: TGTGCCTGGAGTGTTTACAGGGCACCCTACGAGCAGTACTTC.

V and J are TRBV4-1 and TRBJ1-2, with 7 positions matching TRBD1. Germline-derived CDR1 and CDR2 are MGHRA and YSYEKL. The length of the CDR3 is 14 residues. V shed 2 bases, J shed 4 bases, and the junction held 4 bases outside the gene matches. CDR3 region: CASSQKGTAYGYTF. The CDR3 nucleotides are TGCGCCAGCAGCCAAAAAGGGACAGCCTATGGCTACACCTTC.

CDR3 protein: CASSQDRASTSYQETQYF. CDR3 DNA: TGCGCCAGCAGCCAAGATCGGGCTAGCACCTCGTACCAAGAGACCCAGTACTTC. The V call is TRBV4-1, the J call TRBJ2-5; the D gene is possibly TRBD2 (5 bases). Germline lookup yields CDR1 MGHRA and CDR2 YSYEKL. Trimming pared 0 bases from V and 0 bases from J, leaving 17 bases between. This CDR3 has 18 amino acids.

The chain recombines TRBV4-2 with TRBJ1-5; TRBD1 matches 7 bases. Germline V gene data show CDR1 as LGHNA and CDR2 as YNFKEQ. The V and J ends lost 4 bases and 0 bases, in that order; junction bases with no gene match: 12. The CDR3 loop spans 18 amino acids. CDR3 bases: TGTGCCAGCAGCCCCCAGGGGGGGGGCGCGGGTAGCAATCAGCCCCAGCATTTT. Amino acid sequence: CASSPQGGGAGSNQPQHF.

This CDR3 reads CASSTPGVSEQYF. The CDR3 DNA reads as TGTGCCAGCAGCACACCAGGGGTCAGCGAGCAGTACTTC. The gene calls are TRBV7-9 and TRBJ2-7, with D perhaps matching TRBD1 (6 bases). The CDR3 length is 13 residues. Trimming removed 5 bases from V and 6 bases from J, with 14 bases in between. Germline V gene lookup returns CDR1 SEHNR and CDR2 FQNEAQ (reference sequence).

V and J are TRBV19 and TRBJ2-3; maybe TRBD2 (6 bases). From germline, CDR1 is LNHDA and CDR2 SQIVND (reference sequence). The germline V and J ends were trimmed by 4 bases and 0 bases, with 11 bases remaining between them. This CDR3 region has 15 residues. CDR3 DNA: TGTGCCAGTAGTAAGGGACTTTCTAGCACAGATACGCAGTATTTT. The encoded protein is CASSKGLSSTDTQYF.

This clonotype was seen a few times. V usage is TRBV27 and J usage is TRBJ2-1; 7 bases agree with TRBD1. The CDR3 extends over 16 amino acids. Germline assignment: CDR1 MNHEY and CDR2 SMNVEV (reference sequence). V shed 3 bases, J shed 9 bases, and the junction held 14 bases outside the gene matches. CDR3 sequence (DNA): TGTGCCAGCAGTTTTGACCGCCCTACAGGGGTAGGTGAGCAGTTCTTC. Residues: CASSFDRPTGVGEQFF.

This rearrangement joins TRBV5-1 to TRBJ1-2; D uncertain. V was trimmed by 0 bases and J by 8 bases, leaving 11 bases between them. The germline V gene has CDR1 SGHRS and CDR2 YFSETQ. The CDR3 is made up of 13 amino acids. CDR3 in amino acids: CASSLDPALGYTF. Written as DNA, the CDR3 is TGCGCCAGCAGCTTGGATCCGGCCTTAGGCTACACCTTC.

Only a few counts were recorded for this clonotype. This chain links TRBV29-1 with TRBJ2-3; maybe TRBD2 (5 bases). The CDR3 covers 13 residues. Germline V CDR1 and CDR2: SQVTM, ANQGSEA. Trimming removed 7 bases at V and 6 bases at J, with 17 bases between. CDR3 amino acids: CSAERSGPDTQYF. Here the CDR3 DNA reads TGCAGCGCCGAAAGAAGCGGTCCGGATACGCAGTATTTT.

This clonotype was observed a handful of times. V is TRBV11-2 and J is TRBJ2-3; D may match TRBD1 or TRBD2 (5 bases each). Deletions cut 4 bases from V and 2 bases from J, with 16 bases between. The germline gives CDR1 SGHAT, CDR2 FQNNGV. The CDR3 is 16 amino acids. CDR3 sequence (DNA): TGTGCCAGCAGCTCCCCGGGATGGGGCCTCACAGATACGCAGTATTTT. Translation gives CASSSPGWGLTDTQYF.

The chain combines TRBV6-2 or TRBV6-3 with TRBJ2-5; no definite D call. V dropped 2 bases and J dropped 5 bases, with 6 bases sitting between them. CDR3 size: 12 residues. CDR1 and CDR2 from the germline V gene are MNHEY and SVGEGT. The CDR3 here is CASSYRSETQYF. The CDR3 region has the DNA TGTGCCAGCAGTTACCGTTCCGAGACCCAGTACTTC.

V is TRBV7-9 and J is TRBJ2-7; D possibly corresponds to TRBD1 (7 bases). The germline gives CDR1 SEHNR, CDR2 FQNEAQ (reference sequence). V was shortened by 2 bases and J by 5 bases, with 10 bases between the two germline ends. This CDR3 is built from 13 residues. The CDR3 protein is CASSLSRGDEQYV. As DNA, the CDR3 is TGTGCCAGCAGCTTAAGCAGGGGGGACGAGCAGTACGTC.

The chain couples TRBV19 to TRBJ2-1, with 8 positions matching TRBD2. Germline V CDR1 and CDR2: LNHDA, SQIVND (reference sequence). The trim removed 6 bases at V and 7 bases at J, leaving 5 bases unmatched. This CDR3 has 13 amino acids. The CDR3 nucleotides are TGTGCCAGTAGGACCGGGACTAGGAATGAGCAGTTCTTC. Its translation: CASRTGTRNEQFF.

The chain uses TRBV12-3 or TRBV12-4 and TRBJ1-1; 8 bases align to TRBD1. The CDR3 extends over 16 amino acids. Trimming at V came to 7 bases and at J to 0 bases, leaving 10 bases not matched to a gene. Here the CDR3 DNA reads TGTGCCAGCATCCCCGGGACAGGAGGCATGAACACTGAAGCTTTCTTT. Translated: CASIPGTGGMNTEAFF.

This clonotype was seen repeatedly, ten times or more. The chain carries TRBV4-3 and TRBJ2-7; the D is unclear. V was clipped by 3 bases and J by 0 bases, with 9 bases between them. The CDR3 extends over 14 amino acids. Germline V gene data show CDR1 as LGHNA and CDR2 as YSLEER. The CDR3 DNA reads as TGCGCCAGCAGCCAGTTTGTGAGCTCCTACGAGCAGTACTTC. It yields the protein CASSQFVSSYEQYF.

The chain couples TRBV12-3 or TRBV12-4 to TRBJ1-1, with TRBD1 as a possible D gene (6 bases). Trimming stripped 3 bases from V and 5 bases from J, with 13 bases between. CDR3 size: 14 residues. The CDR3 nucleotides are TGTGCCAGCAGTTTCGGATCGGGGGCGACTGAAGCTTTCTTT. Translation gives CASSFGSGATEAFF.

This clonotype was seen a few times. This chain joins TRBV6-6 and TRBJ1-2, with D uncertain. This CDR3 contains 14 residues. CDR1 MNHNY and CDR2 SVGAGI come from the germline V gene (reference sequence). Trimming left V 2 bases short and J 5 bases short, with 12 bases between. The CDR3 nucleotides read TGTGCCAGCAGTTACGACGGTCCGACTTATGGCTACACCTTC. Protein: CASSYDGPTYGYTF.

The sample holds a few counts of this clonotype. The chain couples TRBV6-2 or TRBV6-3 to TRBJ2-2, with D possibly being TRBD2 (6 bases). Germline V gene data show CDR1 as MNHEY and CDR2 as SVGEGT. The CDR3 loop spans 15 amino acids. V dropped 4 bases and J dropped 7 bases, with 16 bases sitting between them. The CDR3 spells CASSFRDSSYGELFF. Written as DNA, the CDR3 is TGTGCCAGCAGTTTCCGGGACTCATCGTACGGGGAGCTGTTTTTT.

This chain links TRBV7-2 with TRBJ1-1; 8 bases fit TRBD1. The CDR3 is made up of 17 amino acids. The germline V gene has CDR1 SGHTA and CDR2 FQGNSA. V shed 2 bases and J 0 bases; nucleotides not matched to a gene: 8. In DNA, the CDR3 is TGTGCCAGCAGCTTATACCGGACAGGGCCCATGAACACTGAAGCTTTCTTT. Translation gives CASSLYRTGPMNTEAFF.

This clonotype was observed a few times. The V gene is TRBV2, the J gene TRBJ2-2, with D uncertain. Germline V gene lookup returns CDR1 SNHLY and CDR2 FYNNEI. Trimming shortened V by 6 bases and J by 1 base, and 6 bases separated the two germline ends. The CDR3 is 13 amino acids. As DNA, the CDR3 is TGTGCCAGCAGGGAACGGAACACCGGGGAGCTGTTTTTT. Its translation is CASRERNTGELFF.